Reported below is one T cell receptor (beta chain). The target antigen is unknown. Other nucleotide sequences from this sample produce the same CDR3. Clones were read by immunoSEQ multiplex PCR, and TCRdb kept only the in-frame ones, dropping some. This sample has 2 million or so clones; 95% occur once, and the top ten carry under 0.15%. This entry comes from a study of shared clonotypes between healthy human individuals. V shed 6 bases and J shed 3 bases, with 6 bases lying between them. The CDR3 has 11 residues. Germline CDR1 reads MDHEN; CDR2 reads SYDVKM. Study-level findings and limits: The represented genetic and exposure-history diversity was limited by the small number of donors. In the sorted subsets, rarefaction showed sequencing was incomplete despite large depth. Sequencing depth was predicted to influence how clonotypes are shared among donors. Unshared clonotypes carried lower generation probabilities than those common to all four donors.

The sample consisted of naive CD4+ T cells sorted from blood. As for subset: CD45RA+ positively selected. This clonotype was sampled from a man aged 18 to 29 in good health. The rearrangement uses TRBV28 and TRBJ2-7; no clear D. The chain's CDR3 is CASRGYYEQYF. CDR3 coding DNA: TGTGCCAGCAGGGGTTACTACGAGCAGTACTTC. Based on the CDR3 plus reference TRBV28 and TRBJ2-7, the full variable domain is DVKVTQSSRYLVKRTGEKVFLECVQDMDHENMFWYRQDPGLGLRLIYFSYDVKMKEKGDIPEGYSVSREKKERFSLILESASTNQTSMYLCASRGYYEQYFGPGTRLTVT.